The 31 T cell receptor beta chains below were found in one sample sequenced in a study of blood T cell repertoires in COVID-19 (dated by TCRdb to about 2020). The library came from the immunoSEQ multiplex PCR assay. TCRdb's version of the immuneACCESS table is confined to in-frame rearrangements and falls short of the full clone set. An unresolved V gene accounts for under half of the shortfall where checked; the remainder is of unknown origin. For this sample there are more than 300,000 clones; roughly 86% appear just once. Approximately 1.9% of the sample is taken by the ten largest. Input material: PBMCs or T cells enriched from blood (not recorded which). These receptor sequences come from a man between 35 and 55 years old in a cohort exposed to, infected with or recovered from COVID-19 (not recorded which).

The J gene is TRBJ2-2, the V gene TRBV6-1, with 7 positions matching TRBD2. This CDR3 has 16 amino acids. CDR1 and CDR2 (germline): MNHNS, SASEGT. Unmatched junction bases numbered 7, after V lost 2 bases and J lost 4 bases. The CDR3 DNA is TGTGCCAGCAGTGAATGGAGCGGGATAGGCACCGGGGAGCTGTTTTTT. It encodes CASSEWSGIGTGELFF.

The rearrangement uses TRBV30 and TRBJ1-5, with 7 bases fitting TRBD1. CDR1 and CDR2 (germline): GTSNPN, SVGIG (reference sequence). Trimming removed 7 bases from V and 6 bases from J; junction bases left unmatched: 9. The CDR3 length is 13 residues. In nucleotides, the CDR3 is TGTGCCTACGAGAGGGGGCGAAGTCAGCCCCAGCATTTT. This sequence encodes CAYERGRSQPQHF. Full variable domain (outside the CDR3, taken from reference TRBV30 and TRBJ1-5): SQTIHQWPATLVQPVGSPLSLECTVEGTSNPNLYWYRQAAGRGLQLLFYSVGIGQISSEVPQNLSASRPQDRQFILSSKKLLLSDSGFYLCAYERGRSQPQHFGDGTRLSIL.

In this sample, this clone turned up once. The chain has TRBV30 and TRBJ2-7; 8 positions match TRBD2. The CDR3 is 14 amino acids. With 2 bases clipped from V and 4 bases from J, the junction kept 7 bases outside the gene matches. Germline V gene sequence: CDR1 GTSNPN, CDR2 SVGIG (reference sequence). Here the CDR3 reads CAWSRLAGLYEQYF. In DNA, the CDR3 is TGTGCCTGGAGTCGGCTAGCGGGTCTTTACGAGCAGTACTTC.

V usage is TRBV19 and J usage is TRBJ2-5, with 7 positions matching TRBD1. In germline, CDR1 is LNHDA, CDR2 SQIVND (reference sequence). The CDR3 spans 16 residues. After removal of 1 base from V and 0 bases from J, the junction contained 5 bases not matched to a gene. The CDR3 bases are TGTGCCAGTAGTATAGGTTCGGGACAGAACCAAGAGACCCAGTACTTC. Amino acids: CASSIGSGQNQETQYF.

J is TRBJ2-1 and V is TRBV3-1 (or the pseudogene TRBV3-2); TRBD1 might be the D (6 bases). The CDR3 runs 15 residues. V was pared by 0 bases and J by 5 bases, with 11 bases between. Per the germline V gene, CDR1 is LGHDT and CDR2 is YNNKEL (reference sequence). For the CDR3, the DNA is TGTGCCAGCAGCCAAGATGGGACAATCAACAATGAGCAGTTCTTC. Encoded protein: CASSQDGTINNEQFF.

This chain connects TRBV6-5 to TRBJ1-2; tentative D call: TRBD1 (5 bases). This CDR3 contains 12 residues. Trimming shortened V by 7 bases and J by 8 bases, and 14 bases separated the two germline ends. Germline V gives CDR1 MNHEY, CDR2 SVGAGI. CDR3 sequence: CASKLPGEGYTF. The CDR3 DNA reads TGTGCCAGCAAGTTACCGGGGGAGGGCTACACCTTC.

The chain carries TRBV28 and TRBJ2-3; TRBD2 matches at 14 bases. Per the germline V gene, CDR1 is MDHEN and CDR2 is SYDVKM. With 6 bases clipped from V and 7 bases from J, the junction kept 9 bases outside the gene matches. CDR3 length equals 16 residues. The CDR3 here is CASSSGTSGSWNTQYF. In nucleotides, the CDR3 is TGTGCCAGCAGCTCCGGGACTAGCGGGAGTTGGAATACGCAGTATTTT.

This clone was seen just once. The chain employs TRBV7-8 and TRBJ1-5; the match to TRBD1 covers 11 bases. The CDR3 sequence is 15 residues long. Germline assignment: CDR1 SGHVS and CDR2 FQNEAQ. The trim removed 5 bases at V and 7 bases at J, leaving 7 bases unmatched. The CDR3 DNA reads TGTGCCAGCAGCCACCGGACAGGGGGCAGCCAGCCCCAGCATTTT. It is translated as CASSHRTGGSQPQHF.

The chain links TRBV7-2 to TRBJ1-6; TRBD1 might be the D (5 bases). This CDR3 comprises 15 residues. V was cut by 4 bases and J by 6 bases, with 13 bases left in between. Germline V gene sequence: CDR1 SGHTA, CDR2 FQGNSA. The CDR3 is CASSSSRQINSPLHF. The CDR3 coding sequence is TGTGCCAGCAGCTCGAGCCGACAGATTAATTCACCCCTCCACTTT.

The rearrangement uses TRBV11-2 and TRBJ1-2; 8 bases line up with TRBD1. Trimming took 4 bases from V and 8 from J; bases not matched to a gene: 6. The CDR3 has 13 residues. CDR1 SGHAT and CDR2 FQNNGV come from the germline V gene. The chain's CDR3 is CASSSRTGLGYTF. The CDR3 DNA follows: TGTGCCAGCAGCTCTCGGACAGGGTTGGGCTACACCTTC.

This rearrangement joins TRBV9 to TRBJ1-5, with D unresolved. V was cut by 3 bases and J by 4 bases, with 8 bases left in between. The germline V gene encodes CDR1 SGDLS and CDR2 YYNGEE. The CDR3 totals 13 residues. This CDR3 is CASSARGNQPQHF. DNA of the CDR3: TGTGCCAGCAGCGCCAGAGGAAATCAGCCCCAGCATTTT.

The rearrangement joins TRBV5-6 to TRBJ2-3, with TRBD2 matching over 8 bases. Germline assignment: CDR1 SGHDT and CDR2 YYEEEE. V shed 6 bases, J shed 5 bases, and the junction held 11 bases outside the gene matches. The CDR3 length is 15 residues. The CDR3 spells CASTGAAGAIDTQYF. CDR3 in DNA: TGTGCCAGCACCGGGGCAGCGGGAGCAATAGATACGCAGTATTTT. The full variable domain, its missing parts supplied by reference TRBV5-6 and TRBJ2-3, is DAGVTQSPTHLIKTRGQQVTLRCSPKSGHDTVSWYQQALGQGPQFIFQYYEEEERQRGNFPDRFSGHQFPNYSSELNVNALLLGDSALYLCASTGAAGAIDTQYFGPGTRLTVL.

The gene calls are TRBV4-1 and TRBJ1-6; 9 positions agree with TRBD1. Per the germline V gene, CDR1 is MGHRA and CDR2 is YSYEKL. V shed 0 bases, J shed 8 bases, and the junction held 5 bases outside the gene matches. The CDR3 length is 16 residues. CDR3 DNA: TGCGCCAGCAGCCAAGAACGGACAGGGGTTTATTCACCCCTCCACTTT. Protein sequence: CASSQERTGVYSPLHF.

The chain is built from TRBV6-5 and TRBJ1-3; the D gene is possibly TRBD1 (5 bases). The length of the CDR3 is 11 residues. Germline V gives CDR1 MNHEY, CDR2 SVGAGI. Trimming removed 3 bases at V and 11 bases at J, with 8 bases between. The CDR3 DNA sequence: TGTGCCAGCAGTTATCGGGGGGCCATATATTTT. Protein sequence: CASSYRGAIYF.

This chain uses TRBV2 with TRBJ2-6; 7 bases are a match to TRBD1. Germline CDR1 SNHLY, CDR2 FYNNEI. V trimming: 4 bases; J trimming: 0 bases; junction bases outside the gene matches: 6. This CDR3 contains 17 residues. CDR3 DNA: TGTGCCAGCAGTGGTGGGACAGCGAGCTCTGGGGCCAACGTCCTGACTTTC. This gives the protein CASSGGTASSGANVLTF.

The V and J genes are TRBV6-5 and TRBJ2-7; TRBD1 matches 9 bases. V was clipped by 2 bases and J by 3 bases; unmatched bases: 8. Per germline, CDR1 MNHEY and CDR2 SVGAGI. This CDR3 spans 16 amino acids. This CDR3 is CASSYGGTGKGYEQYF. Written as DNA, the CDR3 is TGTGCCAGCAGTTACGGCGGGACAGGGAAGGGCTACGAGCAGTACTTC.

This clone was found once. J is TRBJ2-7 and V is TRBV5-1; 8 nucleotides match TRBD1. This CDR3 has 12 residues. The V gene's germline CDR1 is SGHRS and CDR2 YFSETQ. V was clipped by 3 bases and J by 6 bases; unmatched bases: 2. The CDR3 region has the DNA TGCGCCAGCAGCTCTCAGGGGGCCGAGCAGTACTTC. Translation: CASSSQGAEQYF.

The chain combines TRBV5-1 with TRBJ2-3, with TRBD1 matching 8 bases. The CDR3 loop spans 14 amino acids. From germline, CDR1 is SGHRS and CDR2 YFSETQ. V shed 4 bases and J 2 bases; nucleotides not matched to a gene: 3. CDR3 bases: TGCGCCAGCAGCCAGGGACAGGTCACAGATACGCAGTATTTT. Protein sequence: CASSQGQVTDTQYF.

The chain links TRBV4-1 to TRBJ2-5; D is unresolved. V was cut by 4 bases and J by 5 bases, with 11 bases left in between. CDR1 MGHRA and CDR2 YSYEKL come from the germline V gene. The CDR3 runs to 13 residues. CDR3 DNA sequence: TGCGCCAGCAGCCGGGCGCAGTGGGAGACCCAGTACTTC. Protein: CASSRAQWETQYF.

CDR3 in DNA: TGTGCCATCAGTCCGGGACAGGGGGCCATCAGACTCGGTGAGCAGTACTTC. Residues: CAISPGQGAIRLGEQYF. This rearrangement joins TRBV10-3 to TRBJ2-7; the match to TRBD1 covers 12 bases. Germline V gene sequence: CDR1 ENHRY, CDR2 SYGVKD. This CDR3 is built from 17 residues. Unmatched junction bases numbered 15, after V lost 5 bases and J lost 7 bases.

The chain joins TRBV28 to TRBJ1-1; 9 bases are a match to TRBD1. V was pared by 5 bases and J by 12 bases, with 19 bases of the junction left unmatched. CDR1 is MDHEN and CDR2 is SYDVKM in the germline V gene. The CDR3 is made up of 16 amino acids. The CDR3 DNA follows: TGTGCCAGCAGTCCATCAGGGGATCGACAGGGGGAATCAACTTTCTTT. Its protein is CASSPSGDRQGESTFF.

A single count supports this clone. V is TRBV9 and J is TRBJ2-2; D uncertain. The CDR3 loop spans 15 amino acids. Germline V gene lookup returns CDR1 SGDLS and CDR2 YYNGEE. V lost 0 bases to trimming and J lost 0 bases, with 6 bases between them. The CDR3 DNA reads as TGTGCCAGCAGCGTAGCTACCGCGAACACCGGGGAGCTGTTTTTT. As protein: CASSVATANTGELFF.

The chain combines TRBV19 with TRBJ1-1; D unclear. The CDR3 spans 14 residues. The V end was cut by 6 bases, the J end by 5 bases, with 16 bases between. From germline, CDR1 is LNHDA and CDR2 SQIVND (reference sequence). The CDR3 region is CASRWPGGGTEAFF. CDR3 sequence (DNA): TGTGCCAGTAGGTGGCCGGGAGGAGGGACTGAAGCTTTCTTT.

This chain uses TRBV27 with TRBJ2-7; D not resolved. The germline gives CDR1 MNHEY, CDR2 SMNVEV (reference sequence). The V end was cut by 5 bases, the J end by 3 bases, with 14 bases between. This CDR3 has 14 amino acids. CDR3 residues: CASSPSGPNYEQYF. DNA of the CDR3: TGTGCCAGCAGTCCGTCTGGCCCGAACTACGAGCAGTACTTC.

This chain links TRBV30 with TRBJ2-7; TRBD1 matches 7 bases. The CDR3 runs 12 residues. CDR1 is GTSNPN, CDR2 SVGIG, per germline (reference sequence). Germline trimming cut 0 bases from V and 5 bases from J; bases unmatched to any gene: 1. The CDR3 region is CAWSVDRDEQYF. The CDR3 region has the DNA TGTGCCTGGAGTGTAGACAGGGACGAGCAGTACTTC.

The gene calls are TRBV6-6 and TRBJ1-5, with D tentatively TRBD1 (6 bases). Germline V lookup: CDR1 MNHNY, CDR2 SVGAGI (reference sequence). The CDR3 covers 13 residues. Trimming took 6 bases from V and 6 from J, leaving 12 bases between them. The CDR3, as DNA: TGTGCCAGCAGGTTGGGGGCCGGTCAGCCCCAGCATTTT. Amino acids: CASRLGAGQPQHF.

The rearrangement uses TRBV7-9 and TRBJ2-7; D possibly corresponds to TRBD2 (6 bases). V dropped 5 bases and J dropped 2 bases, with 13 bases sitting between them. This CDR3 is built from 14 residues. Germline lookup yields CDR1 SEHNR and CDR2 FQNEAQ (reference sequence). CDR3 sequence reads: CASSKRSGPYEQYF. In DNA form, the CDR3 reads TGTGCCAGCAGCAAACGTAGCGGCCCCTACGAGCAGTACTTC.

CDR3 in DNA: TGTGCCAGCAGTTACATCGGGGAAGGTGGGGAGCTGTTTTTT. Its protein is CASSYIGEGGELFF. The chain is built from TRBV6-5 and TRBJ2-2; a weak D match, TRBD2 (5 bases). The length of the CDR3 is 14 residues. Trimming pared 2 bases from V and 8 bases from J, leaving 12 bases between. Germline V gene data show CDR1 as MNHEY and CDR2 as SVGAGI.

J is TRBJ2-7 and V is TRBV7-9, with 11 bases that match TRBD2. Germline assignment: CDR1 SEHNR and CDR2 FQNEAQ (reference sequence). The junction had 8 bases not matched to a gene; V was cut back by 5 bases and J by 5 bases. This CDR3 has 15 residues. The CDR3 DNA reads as TGTGCCAGCAGCACTCGGACTAGCGGGTTCCACGAGCAGTACTTC. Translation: CASSTRTSGFHEQYF.

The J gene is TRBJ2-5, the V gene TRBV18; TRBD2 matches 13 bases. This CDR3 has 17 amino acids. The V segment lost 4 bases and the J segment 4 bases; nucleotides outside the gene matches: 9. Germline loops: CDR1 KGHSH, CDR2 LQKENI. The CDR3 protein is CASSLQLGLAGPETQYF. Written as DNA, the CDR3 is TGTGCCAGCTCACTTCAACTGGGACTAGCGGGACCAGAGACCCAGTACTTC.

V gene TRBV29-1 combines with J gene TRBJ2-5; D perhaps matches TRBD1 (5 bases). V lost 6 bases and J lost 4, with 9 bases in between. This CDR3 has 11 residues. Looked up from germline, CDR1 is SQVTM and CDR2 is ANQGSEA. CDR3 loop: CSVGTGETQYF. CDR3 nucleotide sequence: TGCAGCGTAGGAACAGGAGAGACCCAGTACTTC.